Below, 24 T cell receptor beta chains from the same sample are listed, as sequenced in a study of shared clonotypes between healthy human individuals. TCRdb's copy holds only in-frame clones and misses some; the assay was immunoSEQ multiplex PCR. This sample yields 2 million to 3 million clones, of which approximately 94% are seen a single time; 0.36% belongs to the top ten. The sequenced sample consisted of naive CD4+ T cells from PBMCs. The subset: CD45RA+ positively selected. The source of these receptors is a man aged 18 to 29 in good health. Some clones in this sample may be carry-over from other donors' samples.

The chain carries TRBV11-1 and TRBJ2-2, with a weak D call TRBD1 (7 bases). Trimming left V 3 bases short and J 9 bases short, with 17 bases between. There are 15 residues in the CDR3. Germline lookup yields CDR1 SGHAT and CDR2 FQDESV (reference sequence). CDR3 coding DNA: TGTGCCAGCAGCTTCCTCGGTGGAGGGGGCAGGGAGCTGTTTTTT. It is translated as CASSFLGGGGRELFF.

The J gene is TRBJ2-5, the V gene TRBV28; 10 bases fit TRBD1. V lost 8 bases to trimming and J lost 5 bases; unmatched junction nucleotides: 8. Germline V gene lookup returns CDR1 MDHEN and CDR2 SYDVKM. The CDR3 totals 14 residues. The CDR3 bases are TGTGCCAGCTCCCGGACAGGGGGGCGGGAGACCCAGTACTTC. Protein product: CASSRTGGRETQYF. Drawing the rest from reference TRBV28 and TRBJ2-5, the complete variable domain is DVKVTQSSRYLVKRTGEKVFLECVQDMDHENMFWYRQDPGLGLRLIYFSYDVKMKEKGDIPEGYSVSREKKERFSLILESASTNQTSMYLCASSRTGGRETQYFGPGTRLLVL.

This rearrangement joins TRBV28 to TRBJ1-5; TRBD1 matches at 9 bases. CDR3 length: 17 amino acids. Germline CDR1 MDHEN, CDR2 SYDVKM. V was clipped by 6 bases and J by 3 bases; unmatched bases: 12. The CDR3 bases are TGTGCCAGCAGGACCTTTGGACAGGGGAGGGACAATCAGCCCCAGCATTTT. As protein: CASRTFGQGRDNQPQHF.

The CDR3 DNA is TGTGCCAGCAGTTTATCCGGGGACGAGTGGAATGAGCAGTTCTTC. This translates into CASSLSGDEWNEQFF. This chain connects TRBV27 to TRBJ2-1; the D gene could be TRBD1 or TRBD2 (5 bases each). Germline V lookup: CDR1 MNHEY, CDR2 SMNVEV (reference sequence). This CDR3 region has 15 residues. Trimming cost V 0 bases and J 7 bases, with 13 bases left between them.

The genes are TRBV28 and TRBJ2-5; 10 nucleotides agree with TRBD2. Trimming cost V 3 bases and J 0 bases; bases outside gene matches: 10. The CDR3 totals 18 residues. Germline lookup yields CDR1 MDHEN and CDR2 SYDVKM. In DNA form, the CDR3 reads TGTGCCAGCAGTTTCCAGGGGGCTAGCGGGAGTTACCAAGAGACCCAGTACTTC. Translating it yields CASSFQGASGSYQETQYF.

The chain is built from TRBV29-1 and TRBJ2-1, with D hard to call. From germline, CDR1 is SQVTM and CDR2 ANQGSEA. This CDR3 contains 11 residues. The V gene lost 5 bases and the J gene lost 6 bases, with 8 bases spanning the gap. The DNA for the CDR3 is TGCAGCGTTAGTCAGTTCAATGAGCAGTTCTTC. It is translated as CSVSQFNEQFF.

The CDR3 sequence: CASSVARDRVFF. The CDR3, as DNA: TGTGCCAGCTCAGTCGCCCGGGACAGGGTCTTTTTT. This chain joins TRBV18 and TRBJ1-4, with 9 nucleotides matching TRBD1. Looked up from germline, CDR1 is KGHSH and CDR2 is LQKENI. Unmatched junction bases numbered 9, after V lost 5 bases and J lost 17 bases. The CDR3 is made up of 12 amino acids.

The rearrangement links TRBV7-8 to TRBJ2-5; 7 bases agree with TRBD2. V dropped 3 bases and J dropped 4; count of bases not matched to a gene: 11. The CDR3 is 16 residues long. Looked up from germline, CDR1 is SGHVS and CDR2 is FQNEAQ. This CDR3 reads CASSFGGSPRGETQYF. The DNA of the CDR3 is TGTGCCAGCAGCTTCGGCGGGAGCCCCCGGGGAGAGACCCAGTACTTC.

The chain joins TRBV14 to TRBJ1-1; D might be TRBD1 (6 bases). The CDR3 runs 18 residues. The germline V gene encodes CDR1 SGHDN and CDR2 FVKESK. V was pared by 4 bases and J by 4 bases, with 25 bases between. CDR3 residues: CASSLQPGQGGIGTEAFF. The CDR3 DNA reads as TGTGCCAGCAGCCTGCAACCGGGACAAGGGGGAATAGGCACTGAAGCTTTCTTT.

The CDR3 bases are TGTGCCAGCAGCTTGCTGGTAGACACAGATACGCAGTATTTT. Protein product: CASSLLVDTDTQYF. The chain links TRBV5-6 to TRBJ2-3, with D unresolved. Looked up from germline, CDR1 is SGHDT and CDR2 is YYEEEE. The CDR3 loop spans 14 amino acids. Between the trimmed V and J ends, which lost 1 base and 2 bases, there was a span of 8 bases.

For this clone: The same CDR3 also results from other DNA sequences found in this sample. This chain links TRBV5-1 with TRBJ1-1; D is unresolved. CDR1 and CDR2 from the germline V gene are SGHRS and YFSETQ. Trimming removed 5 bases at V and 0 bases at J, with 11 bases between. The CDR3 extends over 14 amino acids. In nucleotides, the CDR3 is TGCGCCAGCAGTCGGACGGGCTTGAACACTGAAGCTTTCTTT. Its translation: CASSRTGLNTEAFF.

On this clone itself: At the DNA level, this CDR3 is encoded by other sequences in the same sample as well. The chain has TRBV2 and TRBJ2-5; D is unclear. This CDR3 spans 14 amino acids. Trimming stripped 2 bases from V and 5 bases from J, with 12 bases between. CDR1 and CDR2 (germline): SNHLY, FYNNEI. DNA for the CDR3: TGTGCCAGCAGTGAACTCGTTACGGGCGAGACCCAGTACTTC. Protein product: CASSELVTGETQYF.

The V call is TRBV6-1, the J call TRBJ1-4; no definite D call. This CDR3 spans 15 amino acids. The V end was cut by 5 bases, the J end by 0 bases, with 10 bases between. Looked up from germline, CDR1 is MNHNS and CDR2 is SASEGT. The CDR3, as DNA: TGTGCCAGCAGTTCTAGCCTTGCAACTAATGAAAAACTGTTTTTT. Translated: CASSSSLATNEKLFF.

The V gene is TRBV5-4, the J gene TRBJ1-1; D may be TRBD1 (5 bases). The V and J ends lost 2 bases and 0 bases respectively, with 11 bases between them. The CDR3 sequence is 15 residues long. Per germline, CDR1 SGHNT and CDR2 YYREEE (reference sequence). CDR3 amino acids: CASSFTTDLNTEAFF. DNA of the CDR3: TGTGCCAGCAGCTTCACGACAGATCTGAACACTGAAGCTTTCTTT.

The J gene is TRBJ1-1, the V gene TRBV10-2; no clear D gene. This CDR3 is built from 13 residues. The V end lost 8 bases, the J end lost 1 base, and 11 bases lay between the germline ends. Germline V gene sequence: CDR1 WSHSY, CDR2 SAAADI. DNA for the CDR3: TGCGCCAGCGGGCGGAGGGCGAACACTGAAGCTTTCTTT. Translating it yields CASGRRANTEAFF.

The chain joins TRBV14 to TRBJ2-3; TRBD1 or TRBD2 may be the D gene (5 bases each). Trimming removed 1 base from V and 3 bases from J, with 11 bases in between. This CDR3 region has 15 residues. CDR1 and CDR2 (germline): SGHDN, FVKESK. The CDR3 here is CASSQGTPGTDTQYF. The CDR3 nucleotides are TGTGCCAGCAGCCAAGGGACACCGGGGACAGATACGCAGTATTTT. Variable domain in full (rest from reference TRBV14 and TRBJ2-3): EAGVTQFPSHSVIEKGQTVTLRCDPISGHDNLYWYRRVMGKEIKFLLHFVKESKQDESGMPNNRFLAERTGGTYSTLKVQPAELEDSGVYFCASSQGTPGTDTQYFGPGTRLTVL.

The CDR3 DNA is TGTGCCAGTAGTATGAGGGGAATTACCTATAGCAATCAGCCCCAGCATTTT. This gives the protein CASSMRGITYSNQPQHF. J is TRBJ1-5 and V is TRBV19, with D possibly being TRBD1 (5 bases). Germline V CDR1 and CDR2: LNHDA, SQIVND (reference sequence). Trimming pared 3 bases from V and 0 bases from J, leaving 15 bases between. The CDR3 is 17 amino acids.

This clone showed up just a few times. The CDR3 nucleotides read TGTGCCAGCGGCCAGTTCACCGGGGAGCTGTTTTTT. Translating gives CASGQFTGELFF. The rearrangement joins TRBV7-9 to TRBJ2-2; no clear D gene. CDR1 and CDR2 from the germline V gene are SEHNR and FQNEAQ (reference sequence). With 8 bases removed from V and 4 bases from J, the gap between germline ends came to 8 bases. There are 12 residues in the CDR3. Combining the CDR3 with reference TRBV7-9 and TRBJ2-2 gives the whole variable domain DTGVSQNPRHKITKRGQNVTFRCDPISEHNRLYWYRQTLGQGPEFLTYFQNEAQLEKSRLLSDRFSAERPKGSFSTLEIQRTEQGDSAMYLCASGQFTGELFFGEGSRLTVL.

For this clone: In the same sample, other DNA sequences code for this CDR3. The chain joins TRBV6-1 to TRBJ1-5; no reliable D call. The CDR3 is 13 amino acids. Germline assignment: CDR1 MNHNS and CDR2 SASEGT. Trimming cost V 0 bases and J 1 base, with 1 base left between them. The CDR3 region is CASSEASNQPQHF. CDR3 DNA: TGTGCCAGCAGTGAAGCGAGCAATCAGCCCCAGCATTTT.

A remark on this clone: The sample contains more than one DNA sequence encoding this CDR3. The chain employs TRBV18 and TRBJ2-5, with D uncertain. This CDR3 region has 13 residues. V dropped 4 bases and J dropped 1 base, with 7 bases sitting between them. Germline CDR1 is KGHSH and CDR2 is LQKENI. The CDR3 sequence: CASSLGFQETQYF. Here the CDR3 DNA reads TGTGCCAGCTCACTAGGGTTCCAAGAGACCCAGTACTTC.

This chain joins TRBV30 and TRBJ2-7, with 9 bases matching TRBD1. V was pared by 1 base and J by 1 base, with 5 bases of the junction left unmatched. From germline, CDR1 is GTSNPN and CDR2 SVGIG (reference sequence). This CDR3 spans 15 amino acids. CDR3 bases: TGTGCCTGGAGTGGTTCCGGGACAGGGTCCTACGAGCAGTACTTC. Protein: CAWSGSGTGSYEQYF.

This rearrangement joins TRBV10-1 to TRBJ2-3; the D call may be TRBD1 or TRBD2 (5 bases each). CDR1 is WNHNN, CDR2 SYGVQD, per germline (reference sequence). Trimming pared 4 bases from V and 9 bases from J, leaving 14 bases between. This CDR3 contains 13 residues. CDR3 in amino acids: CASSARVGTTQYF. The CDR3 DNA follows: TGCGCCAGCAGTGCGAGGGTAGGGACCACGCAGTATTTT.

The chain has TRBV5-1 and TRBJ2-7, with D maybe TRBD2 (6 bases). V dropped 4 bases and J dropped 0 bases, with 14 bases sitting between them. The CDR3 has 15 amino acids. Germline V gene lookup returns CDR1 SGHRS and CDR2 YFSETQ. The CDR3 region has the DNA TGCGCCAGCAGCATGGAGGGGACGGTCTCCTACGAGCAGTACTTC. Translating it yields CASSMEGTVSYEQYF.

Turning to this clone: This specimen includes other DNA sequences encoding the same CDR3. The chain is built from TRBV5-1 and TRBJ2-1; TRBD1 aligns across 7 bases. The CDR3 is 14 amino acids. The trim removed 0 bases at V and 7 bases at J, leaving 4 bases unmatched. The V gene's germline CDR1 is SGHRS and CDR2 YFSETQ. CDR3 region: CASSLEGARNEQFF. Here the CDR3 DNA reads TGCGCCAGCAGCTTGGAGGGGGCGAGGAATGAGCAGTTCTTC. Full variable domain (remainder filled in from reference TRBV5-1 and TRBJ2-1): KAGVTQTPRYLIKTRGQQVTLSCSPISGHRSVSWYQQTPGQGLQFLFEYFSETQRNKGNFPGRFSGRQFSNSRSEMNVSTLELGDSALYLCASSLEGARNEQFFGPGTRLTVL.